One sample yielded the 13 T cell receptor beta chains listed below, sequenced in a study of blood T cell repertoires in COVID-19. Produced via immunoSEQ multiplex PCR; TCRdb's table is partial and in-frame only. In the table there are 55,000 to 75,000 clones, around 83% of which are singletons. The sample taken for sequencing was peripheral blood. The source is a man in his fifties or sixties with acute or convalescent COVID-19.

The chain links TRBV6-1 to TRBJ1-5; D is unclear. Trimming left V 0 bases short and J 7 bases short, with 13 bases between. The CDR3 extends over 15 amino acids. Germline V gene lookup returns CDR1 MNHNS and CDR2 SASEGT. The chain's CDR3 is CASSEALVRRQPQHF. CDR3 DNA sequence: TGTGCCAGCAGTGAAGCTTTGGTCCGGAGACAGCCCCAGCATTTT.

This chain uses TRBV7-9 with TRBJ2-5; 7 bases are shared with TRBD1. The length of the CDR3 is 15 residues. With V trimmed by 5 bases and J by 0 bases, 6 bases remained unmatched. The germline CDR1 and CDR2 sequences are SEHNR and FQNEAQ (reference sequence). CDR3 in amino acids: CASSRAGGDQETQYF. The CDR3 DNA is TGTGCCAGCAGCCGGGCAGGGGGTGACCAAGAGACCCAGTACTTC.

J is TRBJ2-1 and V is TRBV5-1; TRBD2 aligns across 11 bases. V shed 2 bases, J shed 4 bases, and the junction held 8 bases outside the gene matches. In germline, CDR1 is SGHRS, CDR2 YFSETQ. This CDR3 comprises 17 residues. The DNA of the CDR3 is TGCGCCAGCAGCTTCACCGGGACTAGCGGAGGGTACAATGAGCAGTTCTTC. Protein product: CASSFTGTSGGYNEQFF.

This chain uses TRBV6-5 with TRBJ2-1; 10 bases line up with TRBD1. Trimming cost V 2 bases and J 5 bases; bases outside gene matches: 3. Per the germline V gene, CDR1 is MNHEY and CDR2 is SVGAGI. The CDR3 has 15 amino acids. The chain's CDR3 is CASSYGTGVHNEQFF. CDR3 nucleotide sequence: TGTGCCAGCAGTTACGGGACAGGGGTCCACAATGAGCAGTTCTTC.

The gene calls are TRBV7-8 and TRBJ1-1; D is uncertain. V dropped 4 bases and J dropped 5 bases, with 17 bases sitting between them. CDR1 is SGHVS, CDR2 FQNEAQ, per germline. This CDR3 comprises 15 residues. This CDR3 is CASSSRVSGTTEAFF. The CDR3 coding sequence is TGTGCCAGCAGCTCCCGCGTCAGCGGAACGACTGAAGCTTTCTTT.

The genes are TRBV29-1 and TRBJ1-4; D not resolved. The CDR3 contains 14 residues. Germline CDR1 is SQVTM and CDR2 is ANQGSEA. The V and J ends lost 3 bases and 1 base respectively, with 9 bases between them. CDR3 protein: CSVELSGTNEKLFF. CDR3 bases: TGCAGCGTTGAGCTCTCGGGAACTAATGAAAAACTGTTTTTT.

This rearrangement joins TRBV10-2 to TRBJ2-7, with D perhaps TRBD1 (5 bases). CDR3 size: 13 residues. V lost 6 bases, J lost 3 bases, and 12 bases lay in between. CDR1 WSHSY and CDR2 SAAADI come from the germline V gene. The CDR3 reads CASSAGFGYEQYF. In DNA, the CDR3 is TGCGCCAGCAGCGCAGGGTTTGGCTACGAGCAGTACTTC.

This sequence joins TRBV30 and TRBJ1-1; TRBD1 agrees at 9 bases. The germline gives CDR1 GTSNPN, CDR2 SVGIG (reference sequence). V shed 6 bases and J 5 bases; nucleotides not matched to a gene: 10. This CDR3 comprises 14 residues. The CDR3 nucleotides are TGTGCCTGCCTTAAGGGACAGGGAAATACTGAAGCTTTCTTT. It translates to CACLKGQGNTEAFF.

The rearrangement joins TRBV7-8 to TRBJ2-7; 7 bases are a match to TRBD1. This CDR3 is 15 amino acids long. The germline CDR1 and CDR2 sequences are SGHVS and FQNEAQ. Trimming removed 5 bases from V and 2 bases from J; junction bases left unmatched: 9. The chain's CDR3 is CASSIEQGPAYEQYF. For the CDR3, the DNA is TGTGCCAGCAGCATAGAACAGGGGCCGGCCTACGAGCAGTACTTC. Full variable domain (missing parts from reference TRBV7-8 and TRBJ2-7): GAGVSQSPRYKVAKRGQDVALRCDPISGHVSLFWYQQALGQGPEFLTYFQNEAQLDKSGLPSDRFFAERPEGSVSTLKIQRTQQEDSAVYLCASSIEQGPAYEQYFGPGTRLTVT.

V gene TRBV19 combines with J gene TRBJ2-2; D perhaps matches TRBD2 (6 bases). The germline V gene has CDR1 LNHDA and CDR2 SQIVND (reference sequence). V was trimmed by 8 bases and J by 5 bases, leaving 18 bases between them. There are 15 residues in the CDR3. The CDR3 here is CASGVGRRETGELFF. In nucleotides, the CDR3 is TGTGCCAGTGGGGTAGGCAGGAGGGAAACCGGGGAGCTGTTTTTT.

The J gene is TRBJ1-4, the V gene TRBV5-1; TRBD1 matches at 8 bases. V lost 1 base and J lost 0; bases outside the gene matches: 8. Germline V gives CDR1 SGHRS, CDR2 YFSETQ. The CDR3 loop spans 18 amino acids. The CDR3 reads CASSLYGQGTATNEKLFF. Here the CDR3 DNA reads TGCGCCAGCAGCTTGTATGGACAGGGCACCGCAACTAATGAAAAACTGTTTTTT.

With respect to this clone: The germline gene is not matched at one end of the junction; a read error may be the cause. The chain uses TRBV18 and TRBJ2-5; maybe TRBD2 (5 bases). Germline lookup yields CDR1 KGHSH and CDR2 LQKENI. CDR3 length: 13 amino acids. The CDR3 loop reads CASSPRREGTQYF. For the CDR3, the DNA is TGTGCCAGCTCCCCACGGCGTGAGGGGACCCAGTACTTC.

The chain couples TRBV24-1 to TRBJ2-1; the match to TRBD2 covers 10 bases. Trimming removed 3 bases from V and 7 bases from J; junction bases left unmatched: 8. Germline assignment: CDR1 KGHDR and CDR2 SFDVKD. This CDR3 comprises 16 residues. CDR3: CATSDRTSGGRNEQFF. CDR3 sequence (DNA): TGTGCCACCAGTGATCGGACTAGCGGAGGTAGGAATGAGCAGTTCTTC.